These T cell receptor beta chains were read from a single sample in a study of graft-versus-host responses after intestinal transplantation. These receptors' antigens are unknown. Repertoires were generated with immunoSEQ multiplex PCR, while TCRdb's copy carries only in-frame clones and drops some. Of tens of thousands of clones in the sample, about 90% were seen once. The specimen was unstimulated CD8+ T cells sorted from spleen or lymph node cells, collected before intestinal transplant. The receptors come from a human donor who received an intestinal transplant. Both conserved end residues are part of each CDR3. D genes are given only for firm matches. Clone size is not always given. Where it is, it says once, few, many or a class for expanded clones.

TRBV25-1,TRBJ2-5,TRBD1,NA,CASSAGQGWLETQYF,TGTGCCAGCAGTGCGGGACAGGGTTGGTTAGAGACCCAGTACTTC
TRBV6-1,TRBJ1-1,NA,NA,CASRSGTSNTEAFF,TGTGCCAGCAGGAGTGGTACCTCGAACACTGAAGCTTTCTTT
TRBV2,TRBJ2-7,TRBD1,few,CASMVPQGAYEQYF,TGTGCCAGCATGGTGCCACAGGGGGCCTACGAGCAGTACTTC
TRBV11-2,TRBJ2-7,NA,NA,CASSLGQTRPYEQYF,TGTGCCAGCAGCTTAGGTCAGACAAGACCGTACGAGCAGTACTTC
TRBV15,TRBJ1-1,NA,NA,CATSKTVDTEAFF,TGTGCCACCAGCAAGACAGTGGACACTGAAGCTTTCTTT
TRBV4-1,TRBJ2-3,NA,NA,CASSQALAPDTQYF,TGCGCCAGCAGCCAAGCCCTAGCGCCAGATACGCAGTATTTT
TRBV15,TRBJ2-7,NA,NA,CATSEYRPMGEQYF,TGTGCCACCAGCGAGTACAGACCTATGGGAGAGCAGTACTTC
TRBV10-3,TRBJ1-2,NA,NA,CAISDSIDGYTF,TGTGCCATCAGTGACTCCATAGATGGCTACACCTTC
TRBV4-1,TRBJ1-6,NA,NA,CASSQFPINSPLHF,TGCGCCAGCAGCCAATTTCCGATTAATTCACCCCTCCACTTT
TRBV6-1,TRBJ2-3,TRBD2,NA,CASSGPGTSGGANTDTQYF,TGTGCCAGCAGTGGACCCGGGACTAGCGGGGGGGCGAACACAGATACGCAGTATTTT
TRBV7-4,TRBJ2-6,NA,NA,CASSSRTQTAEANVLTF,TGTGCCAGCAGCTCCAGGACGCAAACCGCCGAGGCCAACGTCCTGACTTTC
TRBV15,TRBJ1-6,NA,once,CATNNYNSPLHF,TGTGCCACCAACAACTATAATTCACCCCTCCACTTT
TRBV29-1,TRBJ1-2,TRBD1,NA,CSVDYQSGGLSYGYTF,TGCAGCGTTGACTACCAGTCAGGGGGACTAAGCTATGGCTACACCTTC
TRBV27,TRBJ2-5,TRBD2,once,CASSGGLAEQETQYF,TGTGCCAGCAGCGGCGGGCTAGCGGAGCAAGAGACCCAGTACTTC
TRBV7-9,TRBJ2-5,NA,NA,CASTANPNQETQYF,TGTGCCAGCACCGCAAATCCTAATCAAGAGACCCAGTACTTC
TRBV5-6,TRBJ1-2,TRBD1,NA,CASSPGQGLNYGYTF,TGTGCCAGCAGCCCGGGACAGGGCCTTAACTATGGCTACACCTTC
TRBV11-2,TRBJ2-1,NA,NA,CASRLVDNQQFF,TGTGCCAGCAGGTTAGTAGACAATCAGCAGTTCTTC
TRBV25-1,TRBJ2-3,TRBD2,once,CASSEYQRGDTDTQYF,TGTGCCAGCAGTGAATATCAGCGGGGGGACACAGATACGCAGTATTTT
TRBV7-9,TRBJ2-1,TRBD2,NA,CASSLGLAAGKFF,TGTGCCAGCAGCTTAGGACTAGCGGCGGGAAAGTTCTTC
TRBV4-1,TRBJ1-1,NA,NA,CASSQAILQGSRAFF,TGCGCCAGCAGCCAAGCTATACTTCAGGGGAGTAGAGCTTTCTTT
TRBV30,TRBJ1-6,NA,NA,CAWIQGRQYRNSPLHF,TGTGCCTGGATCCAGGGGAGGCAATATAGGAATTCACCCCTCCACTTT
TRBV6-5,TRBJ2-1,TRBD2,few,CASSYLAGAHNEQFF,TGTGCCAGCAGTTACCTAGCGGGCGCCCACAATGAGCAGTTCTTC
TRBV27,TRBJ1-6,TRBD1,NA,CASSPTGSSYNSPLHF,TGTGCCAGCAGTCCGACAGGGAGCTCCTATAATTCACCCCTCCACTTT
TRBV7-9,TRBJ2-1,TRBD2,NA,CASSRLAGSYNEQFF,TGTGCCAGCAGCCGACTAGCGGGCTCCTACAATGAGCAGTTCTTC
TRBV6-6,TRBJ1-5,TRBD1,NA,CASSSRDRETGGPQHF,TGTGCCAGCAGTTCCCGGGACAGGGAAACGGGGGGGCCCCAGCATTTT
TRBV4-2,TRBJ2-7,TRBD1,once,CASSQTGGVSYEQYF,TGTGCCAGCAGCCAAACAGGGGGCGTTTCCTACGAGCAGTACTTC
TRBV13,TRBJ2-1,NA,NA,CASSSGTGWSSYNEQFF,TGTGCCAGCAGCTCAGGGACCGGATGGAGTTCCTACAATGAGCAGTTCTTC
TRBV28,TRBJ1-1,NA,NA,CASTLRGTLNTEAFF,TGTGCCAGCACTCTTAGGGGGACCTTGAACACTGAAGCTTTCTTT
TRBV5-1,TRBJ2-4,NA,medium-sized,CASSFEGNIQYF,TGCGCCAGCAGCTTCGAGGGAAACATTCAGTACTTC
TRBV6-1,TRBJ2-1,NA,NA,CASRIGRTFYNEQFF,TGTGCCAGCAGGATAGGGAGGACGTTTTACAATGAGCAGTTCTTC
TRBV2,TRBJ2-7,TRBD1,NA,CASNRDRTAYEQYF,TGTGCCAGTAATCGGGACAGGACCGCCTACGAGCAGTACTTC
TRBV14,TRBJ2-5,NA,NA,CASSQVFRSETQYF,TGTGCCAGCAGCCAAGTTTTTCGTTCGGAGACCCAGTACTTC
TRBV5-4,TRBJ2-7,NA,NA,CASSLADKSYEQYF,TGTGCCAGCAGCTTGGCCGACAAGAGCTACGAGCAGTACTTC
TRBV28,TRBJ1-5,NA,NA,CASSSLPYRPQHF,TGTGCCAGCAGTTCTCTCCCTTACAGGCCCCAGCATTTT
TRBV4-2,TRBJ2-7,NA,NA,CASSQVAGREQYF,TGTGCCAGCAGCCAAGTGGCGGGTCGGGAGCAGTACTTC
TRBV5-4,TRBJ2-7,TRBD1,NA,CASRRQGGTYEQYF,TGTGCCAGCAGGAGACAGGGGGGAACCTACGAGCAGTACTTC
TRBV5-5,TRBJ2-7,NA,NA,CASSLGTALAYEQYF,TGTGCCAGCAGCTTGGGGACAGCCCTTGCCTACGAGCAGTACTTC